Each of the 14 T cell receptor beta chains below was sequenced from the same sample in a study of blood T cell repertoires in COVID-19. Assay: immunoSEQ multiplex PCR; the TCRdb copy retains only in-frame clones and omits some. This table has roughly 53,000 clones, roughly 80% appearing once. Material: peripheral blood. The receptors shown here come from a man aged 65 to 85 with active COVID-19.

The V call is TRBV29-1, the J call TRBJ2-3, with 9 bases that match TRBD2. This CDR3 spans 16 amino acids. Germline trimming cut 3 bases from V and 0 bases from J; bases unmatched to any gene: 7. CDR1 and CDR2 (germline): SQVTM, ANQGSEA. The CDR3 here is CSVDSPLAGSTDTQYF. In DNA form, the CDR3 reads TGCAGCGTTGACTCCCCGCTAGCGGGGAGCACAGATACGCAGTATTTT.

The rearrangement links TRBV7-9 to TRBJ2-2; D uncertain. Germline V gene lookup returns CDR1 SEHNR and CDR2 FQNEAQ (reference sequence). The V end was cut by 5 bases, the J end by 1 base, with 5 bases between. The CDR3 consists of 13 residues. The CDR3 DNA reads TGTGCCAGCAGCCTTATGAACACCGGGGAGCTGTTTTTT. Translating it yields CASSLMNTGELFF.

The chain links TRBV4-3 to TRBJ2-7, with TRBD1 matching 8 bases. The V segment lost 3 bases and the J segment 4 bases; nucleotides outside the gene matches: 5. The germline gives CDR1 LGHNA, CDR2 YSLEER. The CDR3 covers 14 residues. CDR3 coding DNA: TGCGCCAGCAGCCAGAGGACAGGGAAGTACGAGCAGTACTTC. Translated, it gives CASSQRTGKYEQYF.

V gene TRBV21-1 combines with J gene TRBJ2-7; the D call in the table, TRBD1, was not verified against the DNA. TRBV21-1 constitutes a pseudogene. This CDR3 region has 18 residues. The CDR3 DNA sequence: TGTGCCAGCAGCAAATGTGATTATCGTGACAGGTCGTCCTACGAGCAGTACTTC. Translation: CASSKCDYRDRSSYEQYF.

The chain has TRBV5-4 and TRBJ2-5; 15 bases map to TRBD2. V lost 4 bases and J lost 3; bases outside the gene matches: 7. The CDR3 is 17 residues long. Looked up from germline, CDR1 is SGHNT and CDR2 is YYREEE (reference sequence). DNA of the CDR3: TGTGCCAGCAGCCCTCGGACTAGCGGGAGGGCCGAAGAGACCCAGTACTTC. This sequence encodes CASSPRTSGRAEETQYF.

The chain has TRBV18 and TRBJ1-1; 8 nucleotides align to TRBD1. V lost 2 bases and J lost 10; bases outside the gene matches: 9. Germline-derived CDR1 and CDR2 are KGHSH and LQKENI. There are 14 residues in the CDR3. The CDR3 reads CASSPFKDRAGAFF. Here the CDR3 DNA reads TGTGCCAGCTCACCATTTAAGGACAGGGCAGGAGCTTTCTTT. The full variable domain, rest sourced from reference TRBV18 and TRBJ1-1, is NAGVMQNPRHLVRRRGQEARLRCSPMKGHSHVYWYRQLPEEGLKFMVYLQKENIIDESGMPKERFSAEFPKEGPSILRIQQVVRGDSAAYFCASSPFKDRAGAFFGQGTRLTVV.

The genes are TRBV28 and TRBJ2-4; D ambiguous. CDR3 length: 16 amino acids. V gave up 6 bases and J gave up 1 base, with 16 bases separating them. The germline gives CDR1 MDHEN, CDR2 SYDVKM. The CDR3 loop is CASSVDSPGAKNIQYF. The CDR3 DNA follows: TGTGCCAGCAGCGTAGACTCTCCTGGGGCCAAAAACATTCAGTACTTC.

This sequence joins TRBV7-2 and TRBJ2-2, with 10 bases aligning to TRBD2. Germline V lookup: CDR1 SGHTA, CDR2 FQGNSA. The CDR3 runs to 15 residues. The V and J ends lost 5 bases and 4 bases, in that order; junction bases with no gene match: 4. CDR3 nucleotides: TGTGCCAGCAGCGCTAGCGGGAGAGTCACCGGGGAGCTGTTTTTT. It codes for CASSASGRVTGELFF.

In this sample, this clone turned up a few times. This sequence joins TRBV10-1 and TRBJ2-7, with 13 bases fitting TRBD2. V lost 6 bases to trimming and J lost 0 bases; unmatched junction nucleotides: 5. The CDR3 extends over 16 amino acids. The germline V gene encodes CDR1 WNHNN and CDR2 SYGVQD (reference sequence). CDR3 DNA: TGCGCCAGCAGGGGGACTAGCGGGACCATCTCCTACGAGCAGTACTTC. This encodes CASRGTSGTISYEQYF.

The chain employs TRBV7-3 and TRBJ2-1; 10 nucleotides align to TRBD1. The CDR3 length is 16 residues. The junction had 15 bases not matched to a gene; V was cut back by 4 bases and J by 12 bases. Per the germline V gene, CDR1 is SGHTA and CDR2 is FQGTGA. DNA for the CDR3: TGTGCCAGCAGCTCACTTGCGGGACAGGGGATTATCGGGCAGTTCTTC. Its protein is CASSSLAGQGIIGQFF.

The chain has TRBV6-5 and TRBJ2-4, with TRBD1 as a possible D gene (5 bases). This CDR3 is built from 12 residues. Per germline, CDR1 MNHEY and CDR2 SVGAGI. Between the trimmed V and J ends, which lost 8 bases and 8 bases, there was a span of 13 bases. CDR3 loop: CASAGHRDIQYF. The CDR3, as DNA: TGTGCCAGCGCCGGACACCGGGACATTCAGTACTTC.

This clone was seen only once. The chain couples TRBV12-5 to TRBJ1-1; the D gene is possibly TRBD1 (6 bases). Deletions cut 10 bases from V and 6 bases from J, with 18 bases between. CDR1 is LGHNT, CDR2 FRNRAP, per germline. The CDR3 loop spans 13 amino acids. CDR3 bases: TGTGCTACCTCTACGGGGGGGGGCGCTGAAGCTTTCTTT. It specifies CATSTGGGAEAFF.

V is TRBV5-8 and J is TRBJ2-7, with 7 bases aligning to TRBD1. Germline trimming cut 2 bases from V and 4 bases from J; bases unmatched to any gene: 6. CDR1 and CDR2 (germline): SGHTS, YDEGEE. CDR3 length equals 14 residues. The DNA for the CDR3 is TGTGCCAGCAGCTTCGACAGGGAAACATACGAGCAGTACTTC. It codes for CASSFDRETYEQYF.

The chain recombines TRBV7-2 with TRBJ2-2; a weak D match, TRBD1 (5 bases). This CDR3 has 16 amino acids. The V gene's germline CDR1 is SGHTA and CDR2 FQGNSA. V lost 0 bases to trimming and J lost 3 bases, with 11 bases between them. CDR3 sequence: CASSLATAADTGELFF. The CDR3 coding sequence is TGTGCCAGCAGCTTAGCGACAGCTGCGGACACCGGGGAGCTGTTTTTT. Full variable domain (remainder filled in from reference TRBV7-2 and TRBJ2-2): GAGVSQSPSNKVTEKGKDVELRCDPISGHTALYWYRQSLGQGLEFLIYFQGNSAPDKSGLPSDRFSAERTGGSVSTLTIQRTQQEDSAVYLCASSLATAADTGELFFGEGSRLTVL.